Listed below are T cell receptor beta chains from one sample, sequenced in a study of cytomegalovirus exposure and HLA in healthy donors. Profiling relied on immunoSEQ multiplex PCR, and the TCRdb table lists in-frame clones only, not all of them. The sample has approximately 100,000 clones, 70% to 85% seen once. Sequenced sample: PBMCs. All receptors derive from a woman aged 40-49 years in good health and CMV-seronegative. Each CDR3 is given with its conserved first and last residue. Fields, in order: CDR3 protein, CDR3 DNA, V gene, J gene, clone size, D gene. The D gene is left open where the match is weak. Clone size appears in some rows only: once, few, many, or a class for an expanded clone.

CDR3: CASSQLQGSWLFF
DNA: TGTGCCAGCAGCCAGCTGCAGGGGTCGTGGCTGTTTTTT
V: TRBV7-6
J: TRBJ1-4
size: -
D: -

CDR3: CASSAETGAYVYGYTF
DNA: TGTGCCAGCAGTGCAGAGACAGGGGCCTACGTCTATGGCTACACCTTC
V: TRBV6-1
J: TRBJ1-2
size: few
D: TRBD1

CDR3: CASMGSSETQYF
DNA: TGTGCCAGTATGGGCAGCTCGGAGACCCAGTACTTC
V: TRBV19
J: TRBJ2-5
size: -
D: -

CDR3: CASREGYEQYF
DNA: TGTGCCAGCAGGGAGGGCTACGAGCAGTACTTC
V: TRBV28
J: TRBJ2-7
size: -
D: -

CDR3: CASSLVTPAGNTEAFF
DNA: TGTGCCAGCAGCTTGGTTACCCCGGCGGGAAACACTGAAGCTTTCTTT
V: TRBV7-9
J: TRBJ1-1
size: -
D: -

CDR3: CASSEALGFGQPQHF
DNA: TGTGCCAGCAGTGAAGCACTCGGGTTTGGGCAGCCCCAGCATTTT
V: TRBV6-1
J: TRBJ1-5
size: once
D: -

CDR3: CASSLRAATTDTQYF
DNA: TGTGCCAGTAGCTTGCGGGCGGCAACCACAGATACGCAGTATTTT
V: TRBV19
J: TRBJ2-3
size: -
D: -

CDR3: CASMSHRQGLNTEAFF
DNA: TGTGCCAGCATGAGTCATCGACAGGGATTGAACACTGAAGCTTTCTTT
V: TRBV6-6
J: TRBJ1-1
size: -
D: TRBD1

CDR3: CARRQGENEKLFF
DNA: TGTGCCCGAAGACAGGGGGAGAATGAAAAACTGTTTTTT
V: TRBV30
J: TRBJ1-4
size: -
D: TRBD1

CDR3: CASSLTGGYGYTF
DNA: TGTGCCAGCAGTTTGACAGGGGGCTATGGCTACACCTTC
V: TRBV6-4
J: TRBJ1-2
size: -
D: TRBD1

CDR3: CASSKTGTEYTEAFF
DNA: TGTGCCAGCAGCAAAACCGGGACAGAATACACTGAAGCTTTCTTT
V: TRBV7-9
J: TRBJ1-1
size: few
D: TRBD1

CDR3: CASSLLLAGGETQYF
DNA: TGTGCCAGCAGCTTATTACTAGCGGGTGGAGAGACCCAGTACTTC
V: TRBV7-9
J: TRBJ2-5
size: -
D: TRBD2

CDR3: CASSLPGQTYEQYF
DNA: TGTGCCAGTAGTCTCCCGGGACAGACCTACGAGCAGTACTTC
V: TRBV19
J: TRBJ2-7
size: -
D: TRBD1

CDR3: CASSRGDRNEKLFF
DNA: TGTGCCAGCAGCCGCGGGGACCGTAATGAAAAACTGTTTTTT
V: TRBV6-5
J: TRBJ1-4
size: -
D: -

CDR3: CSSSLWVGGRTDTQYF
DNA: TGTTCCAGCAGCTTGTGGGTCGGGGGGCGCACAGATACGCAGTATTTT
V: TRBV7-9
J: TRBJ2-3
size: -
D: -

CDR3: CASSISRDTEAFF
DNA: TGTGCCAGTAGTATATCTCGGGACACTGAAGCTTTCTTT
V: TRBV19
J: TRBJ1-1
size: -
D: -

CDR3: CASSFVSGAGDTQYF
DNA: TGTGCCAGCAGCTTCGTTTCGGGAGCGGGAGATACGCAGTATTTT
V: TRBV7-8
J: TRBJ2-3
size: -
D: -

CDR3: CAISEGDRDDQPQHF
DNA: TGTGCCATCAGTGAGGGGGACAGAGACGATCAGCCCCAGCATTTT
V: TRBV10-3
J: TRBJ1-5
size: -
D: TRBD1

CDR3: CASSLELERDEQYF
DNA: TGTGCCAGCAGCTTAGAACTAGAAAGGGACGAGCAGTACTTC
V: TRBV7-9
J: TRBJ2-7
size: -
D: -

CDR3: CASSLITLQAFF
DNA: TGTGCCAGCAGCTTGATTACTCTACAAGCTTTCTTT
V: TRBV5-5
J: TRBJ1-1
size: -
D: -

CDR3: CASSPYRGSYEQYF
DNA: TGTGCCAGCAGCCCCTACAGGGGAAGCTACGAGCAGTACTTC
V: TRBV6-1
J: TRBJ2-7
size: -
D: TRBD1

CDR3: CASSLPDRANEQFF
DNA: TGTGCCAGCAGCTTGCCGGACAGGGCCAATGAGCAGTTCTTC
V: TRBV5-4
J: TRBJ2-1
size: -
D: TRBD1

CDR3: CASSPQADSYGYTF
DNA: TGTGCCAGCAGCCCACAGGCCGATAGCTATGGCTACACCTTC
V: TRBV7-2
J: TRBJ1-2
size: -
D: -

CDR3: CASSIVTSPGGELFF
DNA: TGTGCCAGTAGTATAGTAACAAGTCCGGGCGGGGAGCTGTTTTTT
V: TRBV19
J: TRBJ2-2
size: -
D: -

CDR3: CASSSQGAEPQHF
DNA: TGTGCCAGCAGCTCTCAGGGGGCAGAGCCCCAGCATTTT
V: TRBV7-2
J: TRBJ1-5
size: -
D: TRBD1

CDR3: CASSQDLAGGYGDTQYF
DNA: TGCGCCAGCAGCCAAGATTTAGCGGGAGGGTATGGAGATACGCAGTATTTT
V: TRBV4-3
J: TRBJ2-3
size: -
D: TRBD2

CDR3: CACAPGQVRGDEQFF
DNA: TGTGCCTGCGCCCCGGGACAAGTCCGCGGTGATGAGCAGTTCTTC
V: TRBV30
J: TRBJ2-1
size: -
D: -

CDR3: CASSFDRGRGYTF
DNA: TGTGCCAGCAGTTTTGACAGGGGGCGCGGCTACACCTTC
V: TRBV5-8
J: TRBJ1-2
size: -
D: TRBD1

CDR3: CASSTRQGAAYGYTF
DNA: TGTGCCAGTAGTACACGACAGGGGGCGGCCTATGGCTACACCTTC
V: TRBV19
J: TRBJ1-2
size: -
D: TRBD1

CDR3: CASSSSGLHNEKLFF
DNA: TGTGCCAGCAGTTCCTCGGGACTGCATAATGAAAAACTGTTTTTT
V: TRBV28
J: TRBJ1-4
size: -
D: -

CDR3: CASSLEVSGGYQETQYF
DNA: TGCGCCAGCAGCTTGGAAGTAAGCGGGGGATATCAAGAGACCCAGTACTTC
V: TRBV5-1
J: TRBJ2-5
size: -
D: TRBD2

CDR3: CASSLLAGAFDEQFF
DNA: TGTGCCAGCAGCTTACTAGCGGGAGCCTTCGATGAGCAGTTCTTC
V: TRBV5-4
J: TRBJ2-1
size: -
D: TRBD2

CDR3: CASSPRTSGGNEQFF
DNA: TGTGCCAGCTCACCACGGACTAGCGGGGGCAATGAGCAGTTCTTC
V: TRBV18
J: TRBJ2-1
size: -
D: TRBD2

CDR3: CVVGRQGNNYGYTF
DNA: TGTGTCGTGGGTAGACAGGGGAATAACTATGGCTACACCTTC
V: TRBV28
J: TRBJ1-2
size: few
D: TRBD1

CDR3: CASASNTEAFF
DNA: TGTGCCAGCGCAAGCAACACTGAAGCTTTCTTT
V: TRBV5-4
J: TRBJ1-1
size: -
D: -

CDR3: CASNPIDRGRTDTQYF
DNA: TGTGCCAGCAACCCAATAGACAGGGGGCGAACAGATACGCAGTATTTT
V: TRBV7-8
J: TRBJ2-3
size: -
D: TRBD1

CDR3: CAGSYSNGEGEQYF
DNA: TGTGCCGGCAGTTACTCGAATGGGGAGGGGGAGCAGTACTTC
V: TRBV6-5
J: TRBJ2-7
size: -
D: TRBD2

CDR3: CASSSRTGISDTQYF
DNA: TGCGCCAGCAGCTCCCGGACAGGGATCTCAGATACGCAGTATTTT
V: TRBV4-1
J: TRBJ2-3
size: -
D: TRBD1

CDR3: CASSPGHHSSYGYTF
DNA: TGCGCCAGCAGCCCCGGACATCATTCCAGCTATGGCTACACCTTC
V: TRBV5-1
J: TRBJ1-2
size: -
D: -

CDR3: CAIRGDRGRDEQFF
DNA: TGTGCCATCAGAGGAGACAGGGGGCGGGATGAGCAGTTCTTC
V: TRBV10-3
J: TRBJ2-1
size: -
D: TRBD1

CDR3: CAWSANAGLAFYEQYF
DNA: TGTGCCTGGAGTGCTAATGCGGGACTAGCATTTTACGAGCAGTACTTC
V: TRBV30
J: TRBJ2-7
size: -
D: TRBD2

CDR3: CAISQGTGGSYEQYF
DNA: TGTGCCATCAGTCAAGGGACAGGGGGCTCCTACGAGCAGTACTTC
V: TRBV10-3
J: TRBJ2-7
size: -
D: TRBD1

CDR3: CASSKGTGSSSYNEQFF
DNA: TGTGCCAGTAGTAAAGGGACAGGCTCGAGCTCCTACAATGAGCAGTTCTTC
V: TRBV19
J: TRBJ2-1
size: -
D: TRBD1

CDR3: CASSKTGGVKFF
DNA: TGTGCCAGCAGCAAAACAGGGGGGGTAAAGTTTTTT
V: TRBV7-2
J: TRBJ1-4
size: -
D: TRBD1

CDR3: CASSLAGGPDNEQFF
DNA: TGTGCCAGCAGCTTGGCGGGGGGGCCGGACAATGAGCAGTTCTTC
V: TRBV5-4
J: TRBJ2-1
size: -
D: TRBD2

CDR3: CASSQRPWNTEAFF
DNA: TGTGCCAGCAGCCAGCGGCCTTGGAACACTGAAGCTTTCTTT
V: TRBV4-2
J: TRBJ1-1
size: -
D: -

CDR3: CASSVVSFSYNEQFF
DNA: TGTGCCAGCAGCGTAGTTTCGTTCTCCTACAATGAGCAGTTCTTC
V: TRBV9
J: TRBJ2-1
size: -
D: -

CDR3: CASRVDWRTEAFF
DNA: TGTGCCAGCAGGGTGGACTGGAGGACTGAAGCTTTCTTT
V: TRBV2
J: TRBJ1-1
size: few
D: -

CDR3: CASSLDRGNTEAFF
DNA: TGTGCCAGCAGCTTAGACAGGGGGAACACTGAAGCTTTCTTT
V: TRBV11-2
J: TRBJ1-1
size: -
D: -

CDR3: CASSQDQGFNEKLFF
DNA: TGCGCCAGCAGCCAAGACCAGGGATTTAATGAAAAACTGTTTTTT
V: TRBV4-3
J: TRBJ1-4
size: once
D: -

CDR3: CASSPDRISEQYF
DNA: TGTGCCAGCAGCCCGGACAGGATCTCCGAGCAGTACTTC
V: TRBV11-3
J: TRBJ2-7
size: once
D: TRBD1

CDR3: CASSFISAVSGHPNTEAFF
DNA: TGTGCCAGCAGTTTTATTAGTGCGGTGTCAGGACACCCGAACACTGAAGCTTTCTTT
V: TRBV28
J: TRBJ1-1
size: -
D: -

CDR3: CATSSPSSYNEQFF
DNA: TGTGCCACCAGCAGTCCCAGCTCCTACAATGAGCAGTTCTTC
V: TRBV15
J: TRBJ2-1
size: few
D: -

CDR3: CASRGQALANEQFF
DNA: TGTGCCAGCAGGGGACAGGCTCTCGCCAATGAGCAGTTCTTC
V: TRBV27
J: TRBJ2-1
size: -
D: TRBD1

CDR3: CASSRPGQGGNSPLHF
DNA: TGTGCCAGCAGCCGACCTGGACAGGGAGGTAATTCACCCCTCCACTTT
V: TRBV5-6
J: TRBJ1-6
size: -
D: TRBD1

CDR3: CASSFGLAGGWNNEQFF
DNA: TGTGCCAGCAGCTTCGGGCTAGCGGGAGGCTGGAACAATGAGCAGTTCTTC
V: TRBV7-9
J: TRBJ2-1
size: -
D: TRBD2

CDR3: CASSARTGDGYGYTF
DNA: TGTGCCAGCAGCGCCCGGACAGGGGATGGATACGGCTACACCTTC
V: TRBV5-4
J: TRBJ1-2
size: few
D: TRBD1

CDR3: CASGPGGVDDEQYF
DNA: TGTGCCAGCGGCCCCGGAGGGGTGGACGACGAGCAGTACTTC
V: TRBV7-9
J: TRBJ2-7
size: -
D: -

CDR3: CASSPAGVYYEQYF
DNA: TGTGCCAGCAGCCCTGCGGGAGTCTACTACGAGCAGTACTTC
V: TRBV5-6
J: TRBJ2-7
size: once
D: TRBD2

CDR3: CASSLTGKNTEAFF
DNA: TGTGCCAGCAGCCTGACAGGAAAGAACACTGAAGCTTTCTTT
V: TRBV7-9
J: TRBJ1-1
size: -
D: -